This record concerns one TCR beta chain sequence. Germline V gene lookup returns CDR1 SGHAT and CDR2 FQNNGV. The germline V and J ends were trimmed by 4 bases and 8 bases, with 6 bases remaining between them. The CDR3 is 11 amino acids. This table comes from immunoSEQ multiplex PCR, and its TCRdb copy is limited to in-frame clones, with some not included. The table records under 250,000 clones, less than 85% of them present only once. This sample is drawn from a study of cytomegalovirus exposure and HLA in healthy donors. Study overall: The roughly 670 first-cohort repertoires shared a platform with the 120 validation repertoires, as reported in a later analysis.

This clonotype was sampled from a woman younger than 35 in good health and CMV-seronegative. This rearrangement joins TRBV11-2 to TRBJ2-1; no clear D gene. Sequenced sample: PBMCs. The chain's CDR3 is CASSSWDEQFF. The CDR3 nucleotides read TGTGCCAGCAGCTCCTGGGATGAGCAGTTCTTC.